The 8 T cell receptor beta chains below were found in one sample sequenced in a study of metastatic and nonmetastatic thyroid tumors. TCRdb re-processed the PCR reads through MiXCR. The sample lists approximately 37,000 clones, around 16% occurring once. Each patient went into thyroid surgery without having received any treatment. Sequences were obtained from blood. Every receptor here comes from a female donor with papillary thyroid cancer or a benign thyroid nodule (not recorded which). Some clones in this sample may be carry-over from other donors' samples.

This clone is medium-sized (0.01 to 0.1%) in the sample. This rearrangement joins TRBV28 to TRBJ2-7; D perhaps matches TRBD2 (5 bases). V dropped 3 bases and J dropped 0 bases, with 6 bases sitting between them. There are 13 residues in the CDR3. Germline V gives CDR1 MDHEN, CDR2 SYDVKM. CDR3 coding DNA: TGTGCCAGCAGTTTTCGGGGCTCCTACGAGCAGTACTTC. This translates into CASSFRGSYEQYF.

V and J are TRBV4-2 and TRBJ2-1; D remains unclear. Trimming left V 1 base short and J 5 bases short, with 6 bases between. The germline V gene has CDR1 LGHNA and CDR2 YNFKEQ. The CDR3 extends over 13 amino acids. The CDR3, as DNA: TGTGCCAGCAGCCAAGTAGCCGACAATGAGCAGTTCTTC. It is translated as CASSQVADNEQFF.

This clone was seen at least ten times. This chain links TRBV20-1 with TRBJ1-5; a weak D match, TRBD1 (5 bases). V was clipped by 3 bases and J by 7 bases, with 10 bases between them. The germline CDR1 and CDR2 sequences are DFQATT and SNEGSKA (reference sequence). This CDR3 spans 12 amino acids. The CDR3 DNA reads TGCAGTGCTAGTAGGGGTGACCAGCCCCAGCATTTT. Its translation is CSASRGDQPQHF.

This clone was detected ten times or more. This chain connects TRBV5-1 to TRBJ1-1; D perhaps matches TRBD1 (5 bases). This CDR3 has 12 residues. Germline V gene sequence: CDR1 SGHRS, CDR2 YFSETQ. V lost 5 bases to trimming and J lost 6 bases, with 11 bases between them. CDR3 loop: CASRRGDAEAFF. For the CDR3, the DNA is TGCGCCAGCAGGCGGGGGGACGCTGAAGCTTTCTTT.

At least ten counts were recorded for this clone. Within the sample, other DNA sequences also encode this same CDR3. J is TRBJ1-6 and V is TRBV19; possible D gene TRBD1, 5 bases. Germline V gene data show CDR1 as LNHDA and CDR2 as SQIVND (reference sequence). Trimming left V 3 bases short and J 9 bases short, with 15 bases between. This CDR3 has 15 amino acids. In DNA, the CDR3 is TGTGCCAGTAGTATCGCCGACAGTCAACGTTCACCCCTCCACTTT. It translates to CASSIADSQRSPLHF.

This clone was observed many times. Being one base from a much bigger clone, this may be a read error. The sample has other DNA sequences that encode this CDR3 too. The chain employs TRBV10-3 and TRBJ2-7, with TRBD2 matching 12 bases. The germline V gene encodes CDR1 ENHRY and CDR2 SYGVKD. This CDR3 contains 13 residues. The CDR3 nucleotides read TGTGCCATCAGACTAGCGGGAGGCTACGAACAGTACTTC. It codes for CAIRLAGGYEQYF.

To note about this clone: This may come from a read error, since a much larger clone is one base off. The CDR3, as DNA: TGTGCCAGCAGCGGCCAGCCTAGCCGTTATAGCACAGATACGCAGTATTTT. Amino acid sequence: CASSGQPSRYSTDTQYF. This chain joins TRBV11-1 and TRBJ2-3, with a weak D call TRBD2 (5 bases). The CDR3 consists of 17 residues. V lost 5 bases, J lost 0 bases, and 18 bases lay in between. Germline CDR1 reads SGHAT; CDR2 reads FQDESV (reference sequence).

This clone was picked up many times. The CDR3 bases are TGTGCCAGCAGCCAATTTCAAGAGCAGTACTTC. Translating it yields CASSQFQEQYF. The rearrangement links TRBV3-1 to TRBJ2-7; D not certain. This CDR3 is 11 amino acids long. Trimming shortened V by 2 bases and J by 7 bases, and 6 bases separated the two germline ends. CDR1 is LGHDT and CDR2 is YNNKEL in the germline V gene (reference sequence).